This TCR beta chain was documented in a study of blood T cell repertoires in COVID-19. Assay used: immunoSEQ multiplex PCR; TCRdb lists only in-frame clones, some missing. The data show fewer than 200,000 clones, more than 75% seen once. The germline V and J ends were trimmed by 0 bases and 1 base, with 10 bases remaining between them. CDR3 length: 17 amino acids. Germline CDR1 and CDR2: SGHAT and FQNNGV. The source of this sequence is a human donor with acute COVID-19. The donor label of this sample is uncertain. V gene TRBV11-2 combines with J gene TRBJ2-6; possible D gene TRBD1, 6 bases. Sequenced input: PBMCs or T cells enriched from blood (not recorded which). The chain's CDR3 is CASSLDGQNSGANVLTF. The CDR3 region has the DNA TGTGCCAGCAGCTTAGATGGACAGAATTCTGGGGCCAACGTCCTGACTTTC.